A selection of T cell receptor beta chains follows, all from one sample in a study. In TCRdb, the 5' RACE reads were re-called with MiXCR into one record per CDR3 protein. Of 30,000 to 40,000 distinct CDR3 sequences listed, about a quarter are singletons. The sample was naive CD4+ T cells sorted from a lymph node. The source is a female donor with breast cancer. CDR3s include the opening cysteine and the closing phenylalanine or tryptophan. The D gene is left open where the match is weak. Clone size is shown for a subset of rows, as once, few, many or a class of expanded clone.

TRBJ2-3,TRBV27,NA,NA,TGTGCCAGCAGTCCTCGACTTTCGCCTAGCACAGATACGCAGTGTTTT,CASSPRLSPSTDTQCF
TRBJ2-5,TRBV14,NA,NA,TGTGCCAGCAGCCCTACAGGGGACTTAAGGACCCAGTACTTC,CASSPTGDLRTQYF
TRBJ2-1,TRBV27,many,TRBD2,TGTGCCAGCAGTTCTAGACTAGCGGATAACAATGAGCAGTTCTTC,CASSSRLADNNEQFF
TRBJ1-1,TRBV6-1,many,NA,TGTGCCAGCACTCTGGCGGCCGAGGTGGCTGAAGCTTTCTTT,CASTLAAEVAEAFF
TRBJ2-7,TRBV5-4,medium-sized,NA,TGTGCCAGCAGCCCCCGCCGGGGTGACGACGAGCAGTACTTC,CASSPRRGDDEQYF
TRBJ1-2,TRBV5-1,few,NA,TGCGCCAGCAGCGTCTTTCCGGGCGGCTACACCTTC,CASSVFPGGYTF
TRBJ2-7,TRBV6-5,many,NA,TGTGCCAGCAGTTACTCGGCAGGGTCGGCCTACGAGCAGTACTTC,CASSYSAGSAYEQYF
TRBJ2-7,TRBV5-1,NA,TRBD1,TGCGCCAGCAGCTTCAAGTCATCCGGGACAGGGGGAACACCCTACGAGCAGTACTTC,CASSFKSSGTGGTPYEQYF
TRBJ2-7,TRBV5-1,few,NA,TGCGCCAGCAGCTTGGGGTCGAGTTGGGGTTTCTACGAGCAGTACTTC,CASSLGSSWGFYEQYF
TRBJ2-2,TRBV4-2,many,TRBD1,TGTGCCAGCAGGGACGTGGACAGGGCCGGGGAGCTGTTTTTT,CASRDVDRAGELFF
TRBJ1-5,TRBV4-2,few,NA,TGTGCCAGCAGCCAAGTGGGAGCGGGGGTAGATCAGCCCCAGCATTTT,CASSQVGAGVDQPQHF
TRBJ2-1,TRBV18,NA,NA,TGTGCCAGCTCCTCCTACCCCTCCGACGAGCAGTTCTTC,CASSSYPSDEQFF
TRBJ1-2,TRBV9,many,NA,TGTGCCAGCAGCGATGGGGCACCGAACATCGGTGGCTACACCTTC,CASSDGAPNIGGYTF
TRBJ2-7,TRBV3-1,NA,TRBD2,TGTGCCAGCAGCCATCCCTTGGGACTAGCGGGGGTTTCCTACGAGCAGTACTTC,CASSHPLGLAGVSYEQYF
TRBJ2-6,TRBV12-3/TRBV12-4,NA,NA,TGTGCCAGCAGTGCCACTAACTCTGGGGCCAACGTCCTGACTTTC,CASSATNSGANVLTF
TRBJ2-7,TRBV3-1,medium-sized,TRBD1,TGTGCCAGCAGCCATGGGACAGGGTCCTACGAGCAGTACTTC,CASSHGTGSYEQYF
TRBJ2-1,TRBV7-9,NA,TRBD2,TGTGCCAGCAGCTTCAACCTAGCGGGAGGTAATGAGCAGTTCTTC,CASSFNLAGGNEQFF
TRBJ2-2,TRBV12-3/TRBV12-4,many,NA,TGTGCCAGCAGTTTAGGGGCAGCAACCGGGGAGCTGTTTTTT,CASSLGAATGELFF
TRBJ1-2,TRBV9,NA,NA,TGTGCCAGCAGCGTATTTGAGGCAAGGCTTTATGGCTACACCTTC,CASSVFEARLYGYTF
TRBJ1-1,TRBV29-1,NA,TRBD1,TGCAGCGTTGACGCAGGGGGGTTGCAGGCTTTCTTT,CSVDAGGLQAFF
TRBJ2-3,TRBV15,NA,NA,TGTGCCACCAGCCAAGGCTATTCATATACGCAGTATTTT,CATSQGYSYTQYF
TRBJ2-7,TRBV6-6,few,NA,TGTGCCAGCAGTTACGAGGTGGGCAGGAGAGCCTACGAGCAGTACTTC,CASSYEVGRRAYEQYF
TRBJ2-7,TRBV7-6,NA,NA,TGTGCCAGCAGCTTGCCGTCAGGGGGGGGCGAGCAGTACTTC,CASSLPSGGGEQYF
TRBJ2-2,TRBV6-5,NA,NA,TGTGCCGGCACCTCGACAGCCACCGGGGAGCTGTTTTTT,CAGTSTATGELFF
TRBJ2-1,TRBV27,NA,TRBD2,TGTGCCAGCACCCGGGGACTAGCGGGAAACAATGAGCAGTTCTTC,CASTRGLAGNNEQFF
TRBJ1-5,TRBV4-1,NA,NA,TGCGCCAGCAGCCTCCCGATCGTCGGTAATAGCAATCAGCCCCAGCATTTT,CASSLPIVGNSNQPQHF
TRBJ2-7,TRBV6-2/TRBV6-3,NA,NA,TGTGCCAGCAGAACGGCAGGATATGCCCACGAGCAGTACTTC,CASRTAGYAHEQYF